This paragraph reports one TCR beta chain. Its antigen remains unidentified. The entry originates in a study of shared clonotypes between healthy human individuals. DNA input for the unsorted PBMC replicate PCRs was about 300 ng, tens of thousands of T cell genomes. Sequencing on ten immunoSEQ deep assay plates was performed for unsorted PBMC DNA. Assay: immunoSEQ multiplex PCR; the TCRdb copy retains only in-frame clones and omits some. This table has some 470,000 clones, about 79% appearing once. Deletions cut 3 bases from V and 7 bases from J, with 7 bases between. The CDR3 covers 12 residues. Germline values: CDR1 SGHVS, CDR2 FQNEAQ. Study-wide results and limits: Only blood underwent sampling, and tissue repertoires likely differ.

The V and J genes are TRBV7-8 and TRBJ1-5, with D unresolved. The clonotype comes from a woman aged 40 to 55 in good health. Some clones in this sample may be carry-over from other donors' samples. Source material: PBMCs. The CDR3 DNA sequence: TGTGCCAGCAGCTTCGTCGGACAGCCCCAGCATTTT. Protein product: CASSFVGQPQHF.